These 25 T cell receptor beta chains were sequenced from one sample in a study of CD8+ T cells in alopecia areata. Treatment described: oral pan-JAK inhibitor, 5-10 mg twice daily. cDNA reverse transcribed from extracted RNA served as the sequencing template. Here immunoSEQ multiplex PCR was the method, and the copy in TCRdb shows in-frame clones only, minus some. The table lists around 180,000 clones, 60% of them singletons. The sequencing here drew on CD4+ T cells sorted from blood, taken at week 24, from a patient treated with tofacitinib. The receptors were gathered from a human donor with alopecia areata.

The rearrangement uses TRBV25-1 and TRBJ2-1; the match to TRBD1 covers 9 bases. Germline trimming cut 5 bases from V and 3 bases from J; bases unmatched to any gene: 5. The germline CDR1 and CDR2 sequences are MGHDK and SYGVNS. This CDR3 contains 15 residues. CDR3 residues: CASSKTGGLYNEQFF. CDR3 DNA sequence: TGTGCCAGCAGTAAGACAGGGGGTCTCTACAATGAGCAGTTCTTC. Drawing the rest from reference TRBV25-1 and TRBJ2-1, the complete variable domain is EADIYQTPRYLVIGTGKKITLECSQTMGHDKMYWYQQDPGMELHLIHYSYGVNSTEKGDLSSESTVSRIRTEHFPLTLESARPSHTSQYLCASSKTGGLYNEQFFGPGTRLTVL.

This clone was detected once. The chain couples TRBV5-6 to TRBJ2-1; no reliable D call. Germline-derived CDR1 and CDR2 are SGHDT and YYEEEE. V was pared by 1 base and J by 2 bases, with 7 bases between. The length of the CDR3 is 14 residues. The CDR3 sequence: CASSLTGTYNEQFF. Here the CDR3 DNA reads TGTGCCAGCAGCTTGACTGGCACCTACAATGAGCAGTTCTTC.

The CDR3: CAWSRGQDQPQHF. For the CDR3, the DNA is TGTGCCTGGAGTCGAGGGCAGGATCAGCCCCAGCATTTT. This chain connects TRBV30 to TRBJ1-5; the D is unclear. V lost 2 bases, J lost 5 bases, and 10 bases lay in between. The germline V gene encodes CDR1 GTSNPN and CDR2 SVGIG (reference sequence). The CDR3 contains 13 residues.

The chain uses TRBV25-1 and TRBJ1-6, with TRBD1 as a possible D gene (6 bases). The CDR3 loop spans 14 amino acids. V was clipped by 3 bases and J by 11 bases, with 14 bases between them. The germline V gene encodes CDR1 MGHDK and CDR2 SYGVNS. CDR3 nucleotides: TGTGCCAGCAGTGACTACAGGGATGAGGCACCCCTCCACTTT. This codes for CASSDYRDEAPLHF.

This chain links TRBV29-1 with TRBJ1-2; D call uncertain. The V gene's germline CDR1 is SQVTM and CDR2 ANQGSEA. This CDR3 spans 13 amino acids. Trimming cost V 4 bases and J 4 bases, with 13 bases left between them. This chain's CDR3 is CSVGTTSIYGYTF. CDR3 bases: TGCAGCGTTGGCACCACCTCTATCTATGGCTACACCTTC.

A note on this clone: The same CDR3 is also encoded by other DNA sequences in this sample. The CDR3 sequence: CAWSSGTGNQPQHF. The CDR3, as DNA: TGTGCCTGGAGTTCTGGGACAGGCAATCAGCCCCAGCATTTT. This chain uses TRBV30 with TRBJ1-5; TRBD1 matches 7 bases. V gave up 2 bases and J gave up 2 bases; unmatched junction bases: 3. This CDR3 has 14 residues. The germline V gene encodes CDR1 GTSNPN and CDR2 SVGIG (reference sequence). The whole variable domain, filled in from reference TRBV30 and TRBJ1-5, reads SQTIHQWPATLVQPVGSPLSLECTVEGTSNPNLYWYRQAAGRGLQLLFYSVGIGQISSEVPQNLSASRPQDRQFILSSKKLLLSDSGFYLCAWSSGTGNQPQHFGDGTRLSIL.

This chain connects TRBV7-8 to TRBJ2-2; D is unresolved. Per germline, CDR1 SGHVS and CDR2 FQNEAQ. The CDR3 is 14 amino acids. The V and J ends lost 7 bases and 2 bases respectively, with 11 bases between them. Written as DNA, the CDR3 is TGTGCCAGCACCAGGTCGACCAACACCGGGGAGCTGTTTTTT. Translation gives CASTRSTNTGELFF.

The chain is built from TRBV6-1 and TRBJ2-7; 10 positions match TRBD2. The germline CDR1 and CDR2 sequences are MNHNS and SASEGT. Trimming removed 6 bases from V and 5 bases from J; junction bases left unmatched: 10. The CDR3 runs to 15 residues. Here the CDR3 reads CASRDRSGGIDEQYF. CDR3 in DNA: TGTGCCAGCAGGGATCGTAGCGGGGGGATCGACGAGCAGTACTTC.

The V call is TRBV30, the J call TRBJ2-7; tentative D call: TRBD1 (6 bases). Germline V gives CDR1 GTSNPN, CDR2 SVGIG (reference sequence). V lost 5 bases to trimming and J lost 4 bases, with 12 bases between them. The CDR3 consists of 12 residues. Written as DNA, the CDR3 is TGTGCCTGGGACAGGATACTTTACGAGCAGTACTTC. This encodes CAWDRILYEQYF.

The chain combines TRBV7-2 with TRBJ2-1, with a tentative D call TRBD1 (6 bases). Germline-derived CDR1 and CDR2 are SGHTA and FQGNSA. This CDR3 is built from 16 residues. The V gene lost 5 bases and the J gene lost 2 bases, with 16 bases spanning the gap. In DNA, the CDR3 is TGTGCCAGCAGCCTTACTACAGGGAAGCCCTACAATGAGCAGTTCTTC. Protein: CASSLTTGKPYNEQFF.

V is TRBV25-1 and J is TRBJ2-1; D ambiguous. V was pared by 2 bases and J by 5 bases, with 1 base between. The CDR3 is 11 amino acids. The germline V gene has CDR1 MGHDK and CDR2 SYGVNS. CDR3 region: CASSENNEQFF. Written as DNA, the CDR3 is TGTGCCAGCAGTGAAAACAATGAGCAGTTCTTC.

The chain links TRBV5-6 to TRBJ2-7, with D hard to call. This CDR3 region has 13 residues. Trimming removed 0 bases from V and 6 bases from J, with 10 bases in between. The V gene's germline CDR1 is SGHDT and CDR2 YYEEEE. The CDR3 coding sequence is TGTGCCAGCAGCTTGGGTAGAATCGGCGAGCAGTACTTC. This translates into CASSLGRIGEQYF.

This clone was recorded only once. The V gene is TRBV7-2, the J gene TRBJ2-1; weak D call: TRBD2 (5 bases). The germline V and J ends were trimmed by 5 bases and 6 bases, with 14 bases remaining between them. From germline, CDR1 is SGHTA and CDR2 FQGNSA. This CDR3 has 14 amino acids. The CDR3 DNA follows: TGTGCCAGCAGCCTGCAAATAGGAGGCAATGAGCAGTTCTTC. It codes for CASSLQIGGNEQFF.

The genes are TRBV9 and TRBJ2-7; 8 bases agree with TRBD2. Germline lookup yields CDR1 SGDLS and CDR2 YYNGEE. V gave up 6 bases and J gave up 4 bases; unmatched junction bases: 9. The CDR3 contains 14 residues. CDR3 sequence (DNA): TGTGCCAGCACCCAGATCGGGGGGGCTTACGAGCAGTACTTC. This translates into CASTQIGGAYEQYF.

The V call is TRBV9, the J call TRBJ1-5; TRBD1 might be the D (5 bases). The germline V and J ends were trimmed by 5 bases and 6 bases, with 9 bases remaining between them. Germline loops: CDR1 SGDLS, CDR2 YYNGEE. The CDR3 has 12 residues. The CDR3 DNA sequence: TGTGCCAGCAGTGACGGGGGTCAGCCCCAGCATTTT. This codes for CASSDGGQPQHF.

This clone was observed a few times. J is TRBJ2-2 and V is TRBV5-6; D is uncertain. Germline lookup yields CDR1 SGHDT and CDR2 YYEEEE. This CDR3 spans 12 amino acids. Trimming pared 5 bases from V and 5 bases from J, leaving 7 bases between. The CDR3 bases are TGTGCCAGCAGATATGGGACCGGGGAGCTGTTTTTT. It codes for CASRYGTGELFF.

The chain uses TRBV15 and TRBJ1-5; the match to TRBD1 covers 8 bases. V dropped 1 base and J dropped 3; count of bases not matched to a gene: 5. The germline V gene has CDR1 LNHNV and CDR2 YYDKDF (reference sequence). This CDR3 is 16 amino acids long. The CDR3 coding sequence is TGTGCCACCAGCAGAGGCCTGGGACAGGACAATCAGCCCCAGCATTTT. Encoded protein: CATSRGLGQDNQPQHF.

The chain joins TRBV15 to TRBJ2-7; D is perhaps TRBD2 (5 bases). CDR3 size: 14 residues. V lost 3 bases and J 2 bases, leaving 11 bases between the germline ends. Germline assignment: CDR1 LNHNV and CDR2 YYDKDF (reference sequence). The CDR3 reads CATSSARGTYEQYF. CDR3 DNA: TGTGCCACCAGCAGTGCACGAGGGACCTACGAGCAGTACTTC.

V and J are TRBV29-1 and TRBJ1-1, with 7 bases lining up with TRBD1. V was pared by 3 bases and J by 8 bases, with 6 bases of the junction left unmatched. The CDR3 is 12 residues long. Looked up from germline, CDR1 is SQVTM and CDR2 is ANQGSEA. CDR3 protein: CSVDDRVEEAFF. Here the CDR3 DNA reads TGCAGCGTTGATGACAGGGTGGAGGAAGCTTTCTTT. Full variable domain (missing parts from reference TRBV29-1 and TRBJ1-1): SAVISQKPSRDICQRGTSLTIQCQVDSQVTMMFWYRQQPGQSLTLIATANQGSEATYESGFVIDKFPISRPNLTFSTLTVSNMSPEDSSIYLCSVDDRVEEAFFGQGTRLTVV.

This chain uses TRBV7-2 with TRBJ1-5; a possible D gene is TRBD1 (6 bases). The V end was cut by 2 bases, the J end by 5 bases, with 13 bases between. Germline loops: CDR1 SGHTA, CDR2 FQGNSA. This CDR3 is built from 15 residues. The CDR3 loop is CASSLFPAGDQPQHF. The CDR3, as DNA: TGTGCCAGCAGCTTATTCCCCGCAGGGGATCAGCCCCAGCATTTT.

The rearrangement uses TRBV29-1 and TRBJ1-2; D might be TRBD1 (5 bases). This CDR3 region has 15 residues. V was shortened by 5 bases and J by 10 bases, with 26 bases between the two germline ends. Looked up from germline, CDR1 is SQVTM and CDR2 is ANQGSEA. Written as DNA, the CDR3 is TGCAGCGTTAATGTCATGGTCTCTGAAACCAGGGACTACACCTTC. The encoded protein is CSVNVMVSETRDYTF.

This chain uses TRBV5-1 with TRBJ2-3; D gene uncertain. Germline V gene sequence: CDR1 SGHRS, CDR2 YFSETQ. Deletions cut 3 bases from V and 4 bases from J, with 3 bases between. The CDR3 has 11 residues. CDR3 coding DNA: TGCGCCAGCAGCTCGTCAGATACGCAGTATTTT. It is translated as CASSSSDTQYF.

This clone has just one count. The CDR3, as DNA: TGTGCCAGCAGCCAAGACTGGGTGACCGAGCAGTACTTC. Translating it yields CASSQDWVTEQYF. This sequence joins TRBV7-8 and TRBJ2-7; the D is unclear. CDR3 length: 13 residues. The germline V gene has CDR1 SGHVS and CDR2 FQNEAQ. V was pared by 5 bases and J by 6 bases, with 14 bases between.

The chain couples TRBV7-2 to TRBJ1-5, with 7 nucleotides matching TRBD1. CDR3 length: 14 residues. With 3 bases clipped from V and 6 bases from J, the junction kept 5 bases outside the gene matches. Germline values: CDR1 SGHTA, CDR2 FQGNSA. In DNA form, the CDR3 reads TGTGCCAGCAGCTTCCGACAGGGTGGTCAGCCCCAGCATTTT. It is translated as CASSFRQGGQPQHF. The full variable domain, its missing parts supplied by reference TRBV7-2 and TRBJ1-5, is GAGVSQSPSNKVTEKGKDVELRCDPISGHTALYWYRQSLGQGLEFLIYFQGNSAPDKSGLPSDRFSAERTGGSVSTLTIQRTQQEDSAVYLCASSFRQGGQPQHFGDGTRLSIL.

The chain recombines TRBV9 with TRBJ2-1; no definite D call. Germline V lookup: CDR1 SGDLS, CDR2 YYNGEE. With 0 bases removed from V and 6 bases from J, the gap between germline ends came to 13 bases. This CDR3 has 15 residues. CDR3 in DNA: TGTGCCAGCAGCGTAGGATACCGCCTCTCCAATGAGCAGTTCTTC. The encoded protein is CASSVGYRLSNEQFF.